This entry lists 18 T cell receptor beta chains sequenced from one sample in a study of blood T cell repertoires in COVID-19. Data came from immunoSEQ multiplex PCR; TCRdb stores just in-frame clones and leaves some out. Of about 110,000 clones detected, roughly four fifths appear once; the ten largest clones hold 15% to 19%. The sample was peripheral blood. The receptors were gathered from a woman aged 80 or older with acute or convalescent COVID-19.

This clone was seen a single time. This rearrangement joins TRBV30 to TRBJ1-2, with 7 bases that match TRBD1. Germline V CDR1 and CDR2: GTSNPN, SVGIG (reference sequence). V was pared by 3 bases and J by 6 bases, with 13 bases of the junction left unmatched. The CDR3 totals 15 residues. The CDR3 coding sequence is TGTGCCTGGAGGAGGGACAGTTATGGGGGGAATGGCTACACCTTC. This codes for CAWRRDSYGGNGYTF. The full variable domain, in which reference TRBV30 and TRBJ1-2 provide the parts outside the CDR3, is SQTIHQWPATLVQPVGSPLSLECTVEGTSNPNLYWYRQAAGRGLQLLFYSVGIGQISSEVPQNLSASRPQDRQFILSSKKLLLSDSGFYLCAWRRDSYGGNGYTFGSGTRLTVV.

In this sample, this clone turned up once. The CDR3 bases are TGTGCCAGCAGTGAATTTAGCGGGAGCGGCGAGCAGTACTTC. Translation gives CASSEFSGSGEQYF. The rearrangement links TRBV2 to TRBJ2-7; TRBD2 matches at 9 bases. The CDR3 sequence is 14 residues long. J lost 6 bases, V lost 2 bases, and 5 bases had no gene match. Germline-derived CDR1 and CDR2 are SNHLY and FYNNEI.

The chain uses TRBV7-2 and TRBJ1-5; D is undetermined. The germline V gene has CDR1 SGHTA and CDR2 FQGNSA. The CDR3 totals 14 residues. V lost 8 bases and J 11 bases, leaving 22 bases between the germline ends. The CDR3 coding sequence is TGTGCCAGCTCTCTGGGAGGCGGCGAGTGGACCCAGCATTTT. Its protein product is CASSLGGGEWTQHF.

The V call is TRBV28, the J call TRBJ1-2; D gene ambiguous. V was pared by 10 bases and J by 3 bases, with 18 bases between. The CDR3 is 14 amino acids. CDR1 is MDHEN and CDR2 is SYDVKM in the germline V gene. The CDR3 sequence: CATYLPVIDYGYTF. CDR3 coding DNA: TGTGCCACCTATTTACCCGTGATAGACTATGGCTACACCTTC.

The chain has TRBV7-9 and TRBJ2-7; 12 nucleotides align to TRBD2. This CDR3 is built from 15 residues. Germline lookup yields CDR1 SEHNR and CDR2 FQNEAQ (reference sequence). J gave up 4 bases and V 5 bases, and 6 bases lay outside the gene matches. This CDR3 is CASSPLGTSGYEQYV. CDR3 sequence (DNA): TGTGCCAGCAGCCCGTTAGGGACTAGCGGGTACGAGCAGTACGTC.

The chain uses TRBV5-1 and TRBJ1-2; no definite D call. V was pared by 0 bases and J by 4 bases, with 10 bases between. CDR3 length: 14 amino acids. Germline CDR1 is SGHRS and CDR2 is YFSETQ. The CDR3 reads CASSLGQTGYGYTF. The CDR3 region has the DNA TGCGCCAGCAGCTTGGGGCAGACGGGCTATGGCTACACCTTC.

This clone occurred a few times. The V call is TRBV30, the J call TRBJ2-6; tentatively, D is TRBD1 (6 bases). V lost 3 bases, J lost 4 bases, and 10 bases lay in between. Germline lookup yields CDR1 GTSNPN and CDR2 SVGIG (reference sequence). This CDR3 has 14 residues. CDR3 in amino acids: CAWRWGQGANVLTF. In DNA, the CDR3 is TGTGCCTGGAGATGGGGGCAAGGGGCCAACGTCCTGACTTTC. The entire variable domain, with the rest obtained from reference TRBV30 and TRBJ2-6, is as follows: SQTIHQWPATLVQPVGSPLSLECTVEGTSNPNLYWYRQAAGRGLQLLFYSVGIGQISSEVPQNLSASRPQDRQFILSSKKLLLSDSGFYLCAWRWGQGANVLTFGAGSRLTVL.

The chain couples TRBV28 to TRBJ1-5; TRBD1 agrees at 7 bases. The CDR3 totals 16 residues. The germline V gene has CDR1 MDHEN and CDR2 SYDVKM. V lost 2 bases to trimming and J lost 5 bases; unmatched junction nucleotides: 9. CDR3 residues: CASSLAAGGNYQPQHF. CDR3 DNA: TGTGCCAGCAGTTTAGCGGCAGGGGGTAATTATCAGCCCCAGCATTTT.

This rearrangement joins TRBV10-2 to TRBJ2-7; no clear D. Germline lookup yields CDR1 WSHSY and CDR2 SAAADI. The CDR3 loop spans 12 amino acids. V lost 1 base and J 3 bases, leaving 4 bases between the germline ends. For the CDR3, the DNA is TGCGCCAGCAGTGAGTACGGCTACGAGCAGTACTTC. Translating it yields CASSEYGYEQYF.

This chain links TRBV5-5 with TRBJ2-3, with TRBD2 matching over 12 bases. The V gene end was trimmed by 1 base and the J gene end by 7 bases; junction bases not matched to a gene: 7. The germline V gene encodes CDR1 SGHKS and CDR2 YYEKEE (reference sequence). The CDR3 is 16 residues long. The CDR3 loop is CASSLSTSGSVNTQYF. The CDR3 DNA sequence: TGTGCCAGCAGCTTGTCGACTAGCGGGAGCGTAAATACGCAGTATTTT.

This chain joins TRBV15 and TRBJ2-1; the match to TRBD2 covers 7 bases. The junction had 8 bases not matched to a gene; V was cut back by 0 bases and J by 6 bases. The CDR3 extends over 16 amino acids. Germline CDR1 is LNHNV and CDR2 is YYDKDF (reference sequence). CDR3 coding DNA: TGTGCCACCAGCAGAGACCTCTCTAGCGGCCTCAATGAGCAGTTCTTC. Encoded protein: CATSRDLSSGLNEQFF.

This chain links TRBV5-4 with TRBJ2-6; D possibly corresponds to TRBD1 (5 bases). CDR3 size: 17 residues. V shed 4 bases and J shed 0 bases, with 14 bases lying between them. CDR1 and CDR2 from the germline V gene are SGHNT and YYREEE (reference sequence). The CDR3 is CASSGKLQVSGANVLTF. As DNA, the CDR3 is TGTGCCAGCAGCGGAAAATTACAGGTCTCTGGGGCCAACGTCCTGACTTTC.

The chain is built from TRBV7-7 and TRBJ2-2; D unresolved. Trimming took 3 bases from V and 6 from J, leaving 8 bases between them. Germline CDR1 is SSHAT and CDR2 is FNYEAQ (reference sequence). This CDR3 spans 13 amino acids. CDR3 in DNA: TGTGCCAGCAGCTTTTCCCTTTCCGGGGAGCTGTTTTTT. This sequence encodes CASSFSLSGELFF.

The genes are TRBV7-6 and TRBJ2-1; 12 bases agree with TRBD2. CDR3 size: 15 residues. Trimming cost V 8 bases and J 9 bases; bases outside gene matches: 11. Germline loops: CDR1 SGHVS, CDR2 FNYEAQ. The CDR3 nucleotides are TGTGCCAGCGGCCTGACTAGCGGGAGCTTAAGTGAGCAGTTCTTC. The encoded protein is CASGLTSGSLSEQFF.

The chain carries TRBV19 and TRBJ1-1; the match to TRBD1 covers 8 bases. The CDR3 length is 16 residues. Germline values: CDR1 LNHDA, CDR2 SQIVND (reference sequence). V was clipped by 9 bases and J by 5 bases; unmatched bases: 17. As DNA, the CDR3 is TGTGCCAGCTTCAAGAACCCGGACAGGGTATGGACTGAAGCTTTCTTT. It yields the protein CASFKNPDRVWTEAFF. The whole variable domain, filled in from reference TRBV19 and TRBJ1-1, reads DGGITQSPKYLFRKEGQNVTLSCEQNLNHDAMYWYRQDPGQGLRLIYYSQIVNDFQKGDIAEGYSVSREKKESFPLTVTSAQKNPTAFYLCASFKNPDRVWTEAFFGQGTRLTVV.

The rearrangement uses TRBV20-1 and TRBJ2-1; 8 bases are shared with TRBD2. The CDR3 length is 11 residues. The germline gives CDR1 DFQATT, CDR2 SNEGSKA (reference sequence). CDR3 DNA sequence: TGCGGATTAGCGGGAAACAATGAGCAGTTCTTC. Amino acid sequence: CGLAGNNEQFF.

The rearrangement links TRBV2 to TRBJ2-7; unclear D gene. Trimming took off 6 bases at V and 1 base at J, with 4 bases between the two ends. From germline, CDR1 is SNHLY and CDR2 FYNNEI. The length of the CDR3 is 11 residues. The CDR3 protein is CASSGSYEQYV. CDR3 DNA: TGTGCCAGCAGCGGGTCCTACGAGCAGTACGTC.

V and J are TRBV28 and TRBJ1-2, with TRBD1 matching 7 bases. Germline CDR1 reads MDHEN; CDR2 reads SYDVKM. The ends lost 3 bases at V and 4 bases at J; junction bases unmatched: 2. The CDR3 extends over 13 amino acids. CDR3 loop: CASSFTGAYGYTF. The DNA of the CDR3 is TGTGCCAGCAGTTTCACAGGGGCCTATGGCTACACCTTC.